The 12 T cell receptor beta chains given below trace back to one sample, sequenced in a study of brain T cells in children with intractable seizures. Only in-frame clones appear in the TCRdb table, and some are missing; sequencing was by immunoSEQ multiplex PCR. The table lists under 400,000 clones, approximately 93% of them singletons, with about 6% in the top ten. The time point: blood from clinic visit 5 months post-surgery; TSC patient then seizure free. The starting material was peripheral blood, obtained 4 to 5 months after surgery. The source of these receptors is a boy under two years old with tuberous sclerosis and intractable seizures.

This rearrangement joins TRBV5-1 to TRBJ2-5; 7 nucleotides align to TRBD1. From germline, CDR1 is SGHRS and CDR2 YFSETQ. This CDR3 is 16 amino acids long. V dropped 2 bases and J dropped 2; count of bases not matched to a gene: 9. This CDR3 is CASSFYSDRAQETQYF. Written as DNA, the CDR3 is TGCGCCAGCAGCTTCTACTCCGACAGGGCACAAGAGACCCAGTACTTC. Complete variable domain (other parts from reference TRBV5-1 and TRBJ2-5): KAGVTQTPRYLIKTRGQQVTLSCSPISGHRSVSWYQQTPGQGLQFLFEYFSETQRNKGNFPGRFSGRQFSNSRSEMNVSTLELGDSALYLCASSFYSDRAQETQYFGPGTRLLVL.

The chain recombines TRBV28 with TRBJ2-7, with 7 bases fitting TRBD2. Germline V gene data show CDR1 as MDHEN and CDR2 as SYDVKM. V lost 7 bases, J lost 3 bases, and 15 bases stayed unmatched. The CDR3 is made up of 16 amino acids. The CDR3 DNA is TGTGCCAGCACCGCTCTGTTGGGCGGGAGTATCTACGAGCAGTACTTC. Its translation is CASTALLGGSIYEQYF.

The J gene is TRBJ1-2, the V gene TRBV11-2; no reliable D call. The CDR3 is made up of 13 amino acids. CDR1 and CDR2 (germline): SGHAT, FQNNGV. With 3 bases removed from V and 2 bases from J, the gap between germline ends came to 7 bases. CDR3 in amino acids: CASSFLGNYGYTF. CDR3 nucleotide sequence: TGTGCCAGCAGCTTTTTAGGGAACTATGGCTACACCTTC. The full variable domain, completed using reference TRBV11-2 and TRBJ1-2, is EAGVAQSPRYKIIEKRQSVAFWCNPISGHATLYWYQQILGQGPKLLIQFQNNGVVDDSQLPKDRFSAERLKGVDSTLKIQPAKLEDSAVYLCASSFLGNYGYTFGSGTRLTVV.

The gene calls are TRBV19 and TRBJ1-1; the D gene is possibly TRBD1 (5 bases). Trimming stripped 7 bases from V and 3 bases from J, with 12 bases between. Germline CDR1 and CDR2: LNHDA and SQIVND (reference sequence). The CDR3 loop spans 13 amino acids. The CDR3 is CASITTGDTEAFF. The CDR3 DNA reads TGTGCCAGTATTACAACGGGGGACACTGAAGCTTTCTTT. Variable domain in full (rest from reference TRBV19 and TRBJ1-1): DGGITQSPKYLFRKEGQNVTLSCEQNLNHDAMYWYRQDPGQGLRLIYYSQIVNDFQKGDIAEGYSVSREKKESFPLTVTSAQKNPTAFYLCASITTGDTEAFFGQGTRLTVV.

CDR3: CASSPQHGKGTEAFF. CDR3 sequence (DNA): TGTGCCAGCAGCCCACAACACGGGAAGGGCACTGAAGCTTTCTTT. V usage is TRBV7-6 and J usage is TRBJ1-1; D not certain. Per the germline V gene, CDR1 is SGHVS and CDR2 is FNYEAQ. The CDR3 has 15 amino acids. V lost 5 bases and J lost 4, with 17 bases in between.

V and J are TRBV13 and TRBJ2-5; D ambiguous. Trimming took off 5 bases at V and 1 base at J, with 8 bases between the two ends. The CDR3 consists of 13 residues. The germline gives CDR1 PRHDT, CDR2 FYEKMQ (reference sequence). CDR3 sequence: CASSGRLQETQYF. The CDR3 coding sequence is TGTGCCAGCAGCGGACGACTCCAAGAGACCCAGTACTTC.

The V call is TRBV27, the J call TRBJ2-7, with D uncertain. The CDR3 runs to 15 residues. Trimming stripped 6 bases from V and 1 base from J, with 16 bases between. Germline V gene sequence: CDR1 MNHEY, CDR2 SMNVEV (reference sequence). The CDR3: CASRLTVDESYEQYF. The CDR3 DNA sequence: TGTGCCAGCAGACTTACGGTGGATGAATCCTACGAGCAGTACTTC.

The chain employs TRBV6-5 and TRBJ2-7; 12 positions agree with TRBD2. The CDR3 is 16 residues long. Germline V CDR1 and CDR2: MNHEY, SVGAGI. Trimming took 0 bases from V and 6 from J; bases not matched to a gene: 6. CDR3 region: CASSYSGLAGYLEQYF. The CDR3 DNA sequence: TGTGCCAGCAGTTACTCGGGACTAGCGGGTTACCTCGAGCAGTACTTC.

This clone was seen a few times. The chain combines TRBV14 with TRBJ1-3; the match to TRBD1 covers 8 bases. Trimming at V came to 4 bases and at J to 3 bases, leaving 8 bases not matched to a gene. CDR3 length equals 16 residues. Germline-derived CDR1 and CDR2 are SGHDN and FVKESK. The CDR3 DNA reads TGTGCCAGCAGCCTCTCCAGGGGGCTTGGTGGAAACACCATATATTTT. Translating gives CASSLSRGLGGNTIYF.

The chain joins TRBV18 to TRBJ2-7, with D perhaps matching TRBD2 (5 bases). Germline V gene data show CDR1 as KGHSH and CDR2 as LQKENI. V lost 3 bases, J lost 0 bases, and 9 bases lay in between. The CDR3 runs to 14 residues. Here the CDR3 reads CASSPRGSSYEQYF. The DNA for the CDR3 is TGTGCCAGCTCACCGCGTGGGAGCTCCTACGAGCAGTACTTC.

The V gene is TRBV3-1 (or the pseudogene TRBV3-2), the J gene TRBJ2-1; maybe TRBD1 (6 bases). Trimming removed 5 bases from V and 0 bases from J, with 14 bases in between. CDR1 and CDR2 (germline): LGHDT, YNNKEL (reference sequence). The CDR3 covers 16 residues. DNA of the CDR3: TGTGCCAGCAGCACCCGACAGGACCACTCCTACAATGAGCAGTTCTTC. The encoded protein is CASSTRQDHSYNEQFF.

The CDR3 DNA follows: TGTGCCAGCAGCTGGGACAGGGCACCTTATTCACCCCTCCACTTT. This sequence encodes CASSWDRAPYSPLHF. The V and J genes are TRBV14 and TRBJ1-6; 9 nucleotides agree with TRBD1. CDR1 is SGHDN, CDR2 FVKESK, per germline. Unmatched junction bases numbered 7, after V lost 5 bases and J lost 8 bases. There are 15 residues in the CDR3.